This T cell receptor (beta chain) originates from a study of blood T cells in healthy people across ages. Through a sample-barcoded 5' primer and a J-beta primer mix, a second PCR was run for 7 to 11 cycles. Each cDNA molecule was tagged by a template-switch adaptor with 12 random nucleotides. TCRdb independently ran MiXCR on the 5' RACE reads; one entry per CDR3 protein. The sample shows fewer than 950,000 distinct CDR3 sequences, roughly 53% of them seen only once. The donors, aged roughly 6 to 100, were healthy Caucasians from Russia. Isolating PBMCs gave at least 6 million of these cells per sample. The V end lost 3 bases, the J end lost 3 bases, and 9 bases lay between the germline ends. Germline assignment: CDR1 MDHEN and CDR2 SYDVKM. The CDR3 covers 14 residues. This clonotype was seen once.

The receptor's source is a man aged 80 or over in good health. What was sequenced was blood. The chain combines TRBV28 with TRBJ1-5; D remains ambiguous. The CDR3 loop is CASSFLRINQPQHF. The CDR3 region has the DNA TGTGCCAGCAGTTTTCTCAGAATCAATCAGCCCCAGCATTTT.